A single TCR beta chain is shown here with its context. Authors of the study amplified TCR beta CDR3 regions from RNA transcripts. The study used the HTBI primer set for a first-round RT-PCR of the TCR CDR3. From the multiplex PCR reads, TCRdb called clonotypes with MiXCR, one entry per CDR3 protein. The repertoire holds fewer than 110,000 distinct CDR3 sequences, with 45% to 50% as singletons. The V gene's germline CDR1 is SGDLS and CDR2 YYNGEE. The J segment lost 12 bases and the V segment lost 3 bases, leaving 15 bases of the junction unmatched. The CDR3 extends over 15 amino acids. This sample is drawn from a study of T cells in Graves' hyperthyroidism and ophthalmopathy. The study excluded patients with uncontrolled infection, other autoimmune disease, pregnancy or lactation.

Sequencing was done on a sample of blood. V gene TRBV9 combines with J gene TRBJ2-1, with 7 bases identical to TRBD2. This TCR derives from a man aged 35 to 55 with Graves' hyperthyroidism. The CDR3 here is CASSAGTTSTDTQFF. The CDR3 coding sequence is TGTGCCAGCAGCGCCGGGACTACGAGCACAGATACGCAGTTCTTC.